This paragraph covers one TCR beta chain sequence. The target antigen is unknown. A multiplex PCR was run with 60 Vbeta primers and 13 Jbeta primers. Study processing details: Later analysis identified tens of millions of unique TCR beta chains, roughly 11 million shared. Produced via immunoSEQ multiplex PCR; TCRdb's table is partial and in-frame only. D and trimming were read from the DNA, whereas the V and J calls and clone size are those reported in that table. This sample lists approximately 150,000 clones; its ten largest clones have 0.75% to 1%. These data are taken from a study of cytomegalovirus exposure and HLA in healthy donors. Study findings and constraints: In a later analysis, several top co-occurrence clusters appeared linked to parvovirus B19, influenza, CMV and Epstein-Barr virus. TCR beta chain V- and J-gene trimming was linked, in a later analysis, to a missense variant in DCLRE1C.

V was clipped by 1 base and J by 3 bases, with 9 bases between them. The germline V gene encodes CDR1 SGHTA and CDR2 FQGNSA. The length of the CDR3 is 15 residues. This TCR was sampled from a male donor in good health and CMV-seronegative. Source material: PBMCs. The gene calls are TRBV7-2 and TRBJ1-4, with D possibly being TRBD1 (5 bases). The CDR3 coding sequence is TGTGCCAGCAGCTTAGTGGGGGGACCTAATGAAAAACTGTTTTTT. Encoded protein: CASSLVGGPNEKLFF.